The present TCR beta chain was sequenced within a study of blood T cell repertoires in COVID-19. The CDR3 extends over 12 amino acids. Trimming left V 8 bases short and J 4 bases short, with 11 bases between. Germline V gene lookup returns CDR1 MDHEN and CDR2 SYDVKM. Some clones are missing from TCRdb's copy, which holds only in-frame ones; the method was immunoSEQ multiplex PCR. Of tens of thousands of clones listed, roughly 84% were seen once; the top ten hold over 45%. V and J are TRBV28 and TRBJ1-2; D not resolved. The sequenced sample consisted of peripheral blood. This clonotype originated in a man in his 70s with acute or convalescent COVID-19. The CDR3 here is CASGGFLYGYTF. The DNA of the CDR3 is TGTGCCAGCGGAGGGTTCCTCTATGGCTACACCTTC.